The subject of this entry is one T cell receptor (beta chain). This clone was counted only a few times. This clone's antigen is unknown. Base qualities were left out, and no much larger clone turns up one base away. Library preparation used the immunoSEQ multiplex PCR assay. The multiplex PCR relied on a mix of 60 forward primers for TCR Vbeta segments and 13 reverse primers for TCR Jbeta segments. A multiplex PCR assay on genomic DNA amplified the CDR3 region of rearranged TCR beta genes. On the Illumina HiSeq System, the amplified TCR beta libraries were sequenced as 87-base-pair reads. Per the original workflow: Across the 600 to 700 repertoires, a later analysis counted about 81 million unique TCR beta chains, around 10 million of which were shared by at least two donors. A nearest-neighbor algorithm error-corrected the raw reads and collapsed the reads into unique sequences, merging closely related sequences to remove PCR and sequencing errors. To assign V, D and J gene segments, CDR3 sequences were aligned to IMGT reference sequences. For a sequence to be retained, a match of at least six nucleotides to both a V gene segment and a J gene segment was required. Rearrangements were called productive when the CDR3 lacked stop codons and stayed in frame with V and J; all others were non-productive. CDR3 was defined according to IMGT convention as the region running from the second conserved V-encoded cysteine to the conserved J-encoded phenylalanine. Sequences without an unambiguous match to a single V gene segment were excluded from the earlier analysis of 587 of the donors. An earlier analysis of several hundred of the donors called V segments functional above 56.7% productive rearrangements and segregating when the between-donor standard deviation exceeded 5%. To diagnose cytomegalovirus status from the catalog of TCR beta chain sequences, a statistical classification framework was built. In a later analysis, TCR nucleotide sequences were compared against IMGT/GENE-DB human TR gene sequences so that V and J genes could be assigned. The TCRdist pipeline was used in a later analysis to assign CDR3 sequences and most-parsimonious VDJ recombination scenarios. In a later analysis, each TCR beta chain was defined by its CDR3 amino acid sequence together with its V-gene family, and reads without a unique V-gene family were excluded. A later analysis removed 450 to 600 highly shared, low-generation-probability nucleotide sequences to deal with suspected cross-contamination and a sequencing artifact. A later analysis calculated a clonal expansion index for each public chain from normalized within-repertoire ranks of inferred template counts. In a later analysis, generation probabilities were computed using a VDJ recombination model fitted to out-of-frame rearrangements, and the results were checked against IGoR. Hypergeometric tests were used in a later analysis to score TCR-TCR, TCR-HLA and TCR-CMV co-occurrence, with a repertoire-size bias correction applied to the TCR pairs. In a later analysis, false discovery rates were estimated by permuting HLA or CMV assignments 20 times. In a later analysis, co-occurring TCRs were grouped with DBSCAN, and TCRdist sequence similarity was added when clustering was performed within HLA-allele-positive subsets. Repertoires with fewer than 30,000 or more than 120,000 public chains, plus five repertoires with anomalous nucleotide sharing, were excluded from co-occurrence clustering. TCRdb holds this immuneACCESS table with in-frame rearrangements only. Some clones are missing; in checked studies, unresolved V genes explain under half, and the rest has no known cause. V, J and clone size reflect that table, while D and trimming were determined from the DNA. Counted in this sample were about 96,000 clones; 77% of them appeared once. The ten largest clones capture about 7% of the sample.

This entry belongs to a study of cytomegalovirus exposure and HLA in healthy donors (dated by TCRdb to 2015 to 2018). Notes on the research overall: According to an earlier analysis of 550 to 750 of the donors, 150 million to 200 million T cells yielded 95 million to 140 million unique TCR beta sequences and about 300 Gb of sequence data. Around 320 gigabases of sequencing data and around 87 million unique TCR sequences were included in an early release covering 550 to 650 HLA-typed donors. In a later analysis, previously published TCR beta repertoires from 500 to 750 donors were re-analyzed and high-resolution HLA genotyping was added so that TCR occurrence patterns could be studied. About five DR-DQ haplotypes were handled as single units for association and clustering because linkage in the cohort was strong. All discovery cohort repertoires had been generated on a single sequencing platform. In addition to the first cohort of about 650 subjects, a separate validation cohort of approximately 120 different subjects was used. In the later analysis, no new phenotypic data were used to find candidate immune exposures; instead, reliance was placed on TCR beta sequences and their occurrence across donors. Alongside the repertoire data, information on donor age, sex, ethnicity and CMV serostatus was compiled. A later genetic analysis took genome-wide SNP genotypes for about 65% of the 666 donors and used that subset as a discovery cohort. The study was designed to test whether signatures of past pathogen exposure could be identified by cataloging public T cell receptors. The number of donors typed differed by locus, with roughly 629-640 for A, B, C, DRB1 and DQB1, roughly 520 for DQA1, over 600 for DPA1, and roughly 450 for DPB1. The T cell repertoires of 670 or so subjects were profiled by immunosequencing and related to cytomegalovirus serostatus. An earlier analysis of approximately 640 of the donors applied high-throughput TCR beta sequencing to assess whether each TCR beta V gene segment acted as functional or pseudogenic. The genetic ancestry cluster associated with self-reported Caucasian donors included over 80% of the approximately 430 genotyped donors. HLA typing covered class I and class II loci at four-digit resolution. Across some 400 genotyped donors of the cohort, an average of roughly 200,000 unique TCR beta nucleotide sequences per donor were sequenced, and 15% to 20% of those sequences were non-productive. High-throughput TCR immunosequencing, statistical association of individual TCRs with disease status, and machine learning were combined to predict cytomegalovirus infection status. Study-wide findings and limitations: This cohort had only TCR beta chains sequenced, and the lack of alpha or paired-chain data limited which features could be detected. A later analysis associated about 17,000 TCR beta sequences with specific HLA alleles at a false discovery rate of 0.05. Because counts were too low, about 18 rarely observed V segments, including chromosome 9 orphons, were left out of the earlier analysis of over 550 of the donors. The only immune exposure information available for the cohort was CMV serostatus. The study listed 150 to 200 TCR beta chains as associated with cytomegalovirus. In vitro tests confirmed that three of the cytomegalovirus-associated TCR beta chains recognize cytomegalovirus antigens. An earlier analysis of approximately 600 of the donors showed that most TCR beta V segments appeared in productive rearrangements either about 90% or about 30% of the time, which broadly matched IMGT annotations. According to a later genetic analysis, donors in an Asian-associated ancestry cluster had fewer N-insertions in productive TCRs than the roughly 660-donor mean. In a later analysis, the rate of TCR association differed among HLA loci, with DRB1 alleles having the most associated TCRs and HLA-C alleles having the fewest. Most TCR sequences were observed very rarely across donors, whereas some public TCRs were present in many individuals. In a later analysis, most CMV-associated TCR beta chains were found to appear HLA-restricted, with HLA associations seemingly driven largely by CMV exposure. The classifier was reported to diagnose cytomegalovirus status with high specificity and sensitivity in both the original and validation cohorts. A cluster of highly shared sequence variants was judged likely to represent a technical artifact of the sequencing pipeline. A further reported finding was that TCR beta sequences accurately predicted the HLA-A and HLA-B alleles for most subjects in the first cohort. Linkage disequilibrium might explain the correlated functional status among segregating V segments, but an unknown experimental factor could not be excluded. Roughly uniform sequencing depth across donors was assumed in presence/absence analyses, although this assumption may not hold. The authors suggested that the approach could potentially be generalized to other disease states and immunological phenotypes. Because HLA typing was unavailable for some donors at each locus, only the typed subset was used in association tests. In a later analysis, HLA-associated TCR beta chains showed more clonal expansion and lower generation probabilities than non-associated chains that were equally common. Strong co-occurrence of HLA alleles, especially DR and DQ, made assigning TCR associations to individual alleles difficult. V-gene and J-gene trimming of TCR beta chains was associated with a missense DCLRE1C variant in a later genetic analysis, and the association was replicated in an independent cohort. Several of the top co-occurrence clusters appeared to be linked to parvovirus B19, influenza, CMV and Epstein-Barr virus, according to a later analysis.

The cohort consisted of 666 healthy bone marrow donors. Cohort members were all nominally healthy when sampled, although unrecorded immune exposures were likely present. The donor tested CMV seropositive, placing the donor among the approximately 310 seropositive members of the cohort. Each donor provided a peripheral blood sample, and peripheral blood mononuclear cells were used for TCR beta sequencing. The Qiagen DNeasy Blood Extraction Kit was used to extract genomic DNA from the blood cell samples. This TCR derives from a man aged 45-65 years in good health and CMV-seropositive. The source material was PBMCs.

The bases are TGTGCCAGCAGCACCTCAAGACTAGCGGGGGAAGGTGATACGCAGTATTTT. This is translated as CASSTSRLAGEGDTQYF. Recombination linked TRBV5-7 to TRBJ2-3; TRBD2 agrees with 12 junctional bases. TRBV5-7 is known as an ORF, though its function is uncertain. From V the trimming removes 4 bases and from J it removes 6 bases, while the gene matches leave 12 bases of the junction unaccounted for. Including the terminal cysteine and phenylalanine, the CDR3 comprises 17 residues. Just CDR3 DNA is preserved here, 51 bases in frame from base 1.